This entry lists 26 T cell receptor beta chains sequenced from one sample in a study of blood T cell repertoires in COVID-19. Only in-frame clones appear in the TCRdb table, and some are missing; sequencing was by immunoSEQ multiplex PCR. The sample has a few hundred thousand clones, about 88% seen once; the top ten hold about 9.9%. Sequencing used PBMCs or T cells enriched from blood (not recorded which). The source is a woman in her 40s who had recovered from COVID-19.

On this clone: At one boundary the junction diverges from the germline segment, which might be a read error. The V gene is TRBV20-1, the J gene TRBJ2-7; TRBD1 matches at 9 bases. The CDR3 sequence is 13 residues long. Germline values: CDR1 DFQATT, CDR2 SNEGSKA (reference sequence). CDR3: CSASPPGQGTSCF. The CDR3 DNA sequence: TGCAGTGCTAGTCCACCCGGACAGGGGACCTCTTGCTTC.

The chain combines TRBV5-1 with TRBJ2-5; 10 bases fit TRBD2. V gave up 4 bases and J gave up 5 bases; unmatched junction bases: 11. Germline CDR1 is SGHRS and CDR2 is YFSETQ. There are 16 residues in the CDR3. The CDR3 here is CASSLGPSGGPETQYF. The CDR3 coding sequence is TGCGCCAGCAGCCTGGGGCCTAGCGGGGGACCTGAGACCCAGTACTTC.

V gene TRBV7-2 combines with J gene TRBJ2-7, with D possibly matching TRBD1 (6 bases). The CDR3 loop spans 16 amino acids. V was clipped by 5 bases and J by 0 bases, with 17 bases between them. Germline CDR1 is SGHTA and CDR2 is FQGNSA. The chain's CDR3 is CASSINRVGSSYEQYF. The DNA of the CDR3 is TGTGCCAGCAGCATCAACAGGGTGGGGAGCTCCTACGAGCAGTACTTC.

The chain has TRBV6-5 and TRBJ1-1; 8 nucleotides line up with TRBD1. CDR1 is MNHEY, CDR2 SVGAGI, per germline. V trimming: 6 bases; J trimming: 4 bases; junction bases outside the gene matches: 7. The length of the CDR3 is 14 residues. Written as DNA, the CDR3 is TGTGCCAGCAGCCCCGGACAGGGAATCACTGAAGCTTTCTTT. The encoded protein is CASSPGQGITEAFF.

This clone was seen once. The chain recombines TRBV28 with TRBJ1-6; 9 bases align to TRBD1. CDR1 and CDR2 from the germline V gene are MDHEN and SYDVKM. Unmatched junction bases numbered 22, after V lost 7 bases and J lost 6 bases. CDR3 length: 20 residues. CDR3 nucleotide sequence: TGTGCCAGCACCTTTAAGGGACAGGGTGGCTCAGCATGGGTTAATTCACCCCTCCACTTT. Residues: CASTFKGQGGSAWVNSPLHF. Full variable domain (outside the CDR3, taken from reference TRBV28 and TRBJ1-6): DVKVTQSSRYLVKRTGEKVFLECVQDMDHENMFWYRQDPGLGLRLIYFSYDVKMKEKGDIPEGYSVSREKKERFSLILESASTNQTSMYLCASTFKGQGGSAWVNSPLHFGNGTRLTVT.

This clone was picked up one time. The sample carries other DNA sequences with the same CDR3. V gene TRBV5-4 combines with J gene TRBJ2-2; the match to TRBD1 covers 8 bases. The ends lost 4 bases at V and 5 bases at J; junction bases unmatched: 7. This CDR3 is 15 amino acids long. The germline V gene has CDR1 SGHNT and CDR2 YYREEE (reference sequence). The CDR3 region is CASSPGQGATGELFF. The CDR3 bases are TGTGCCAGCAGCCCTGGGCAGGGGGCGACCGGGGAGCTGTTTTTT.

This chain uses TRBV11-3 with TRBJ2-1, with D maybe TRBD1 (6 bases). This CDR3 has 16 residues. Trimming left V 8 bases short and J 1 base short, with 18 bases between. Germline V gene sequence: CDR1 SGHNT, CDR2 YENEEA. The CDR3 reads CASSRGGGQSYNEQFF. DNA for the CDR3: TGTGCCAGCTCCCGAGGGGGTGGACAGTCCTACAATGAGCAGTTCTTC.

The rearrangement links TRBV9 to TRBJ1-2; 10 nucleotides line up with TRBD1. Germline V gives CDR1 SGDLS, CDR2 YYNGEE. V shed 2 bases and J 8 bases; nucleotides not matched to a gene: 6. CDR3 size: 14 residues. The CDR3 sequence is CASSVGQGFVGYTF. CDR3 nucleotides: TGTGCCAGCAGCGTGGGACAGGGGTTTGTAGGCTACACCTTC.

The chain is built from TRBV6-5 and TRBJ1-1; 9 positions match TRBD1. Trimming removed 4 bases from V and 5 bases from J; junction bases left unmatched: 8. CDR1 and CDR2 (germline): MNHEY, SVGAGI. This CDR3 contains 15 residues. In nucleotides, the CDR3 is TGTGCCAGCAGTTCTTGGACAGGGGTTGGGACTGAAGCTTTCTTT. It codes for CASSSWTGVGTEAFF.

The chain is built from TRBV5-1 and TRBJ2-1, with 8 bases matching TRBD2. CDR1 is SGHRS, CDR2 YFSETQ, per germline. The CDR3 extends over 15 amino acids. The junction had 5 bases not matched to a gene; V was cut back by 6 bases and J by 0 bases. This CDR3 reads CASMETSGSYNEQFF. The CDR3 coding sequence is TGCGCCAGCATGGAAACTAGCGGCTCCTACAATGAGCAGTTCTTC. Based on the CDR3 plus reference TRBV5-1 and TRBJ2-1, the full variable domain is KAGVTQTPRYLIKTRGQQVTLSCSPISGHRSVSWYQQTPGQGLQFLFEYFSETQRNKGNFPGRFSGRQFSNSRSEMNVSTLELGDSALYLCASMETSGSYNEQFFGPGTRLTVL.

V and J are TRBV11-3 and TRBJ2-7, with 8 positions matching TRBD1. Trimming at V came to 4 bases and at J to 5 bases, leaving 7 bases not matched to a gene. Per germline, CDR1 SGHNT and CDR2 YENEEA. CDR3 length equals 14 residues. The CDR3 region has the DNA TGTGCCAGCAGCTACGGACAGGGTGTGCACGAGCAGTACTTC. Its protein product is CASSYGQGVHEQYF.

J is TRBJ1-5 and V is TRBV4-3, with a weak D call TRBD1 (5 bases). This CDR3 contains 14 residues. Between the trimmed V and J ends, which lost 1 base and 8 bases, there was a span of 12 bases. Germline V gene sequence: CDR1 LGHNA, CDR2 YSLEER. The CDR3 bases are TGCGCCAGCAGCCAAGTAGGGCAAGGGGAGCCCCAGCATTTT. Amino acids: CASSQVGQGEPQHF.

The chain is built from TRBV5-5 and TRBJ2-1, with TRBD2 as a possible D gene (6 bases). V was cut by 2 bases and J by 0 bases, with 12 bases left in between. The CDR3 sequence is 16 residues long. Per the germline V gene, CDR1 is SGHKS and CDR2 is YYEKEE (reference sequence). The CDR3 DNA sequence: TGTGCCAGCAGCTTCCCAGGAGGGCTCTCCTACAATGAGCAGTTCTTC. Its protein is CASSFPGGLSYNEQFF.

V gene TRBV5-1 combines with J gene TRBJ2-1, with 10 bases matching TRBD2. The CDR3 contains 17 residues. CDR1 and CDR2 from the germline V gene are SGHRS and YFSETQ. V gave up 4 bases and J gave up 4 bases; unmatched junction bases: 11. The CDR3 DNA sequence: TGCGCCAGCAGCATAGGGACTAGCGTAAACCCATACAATGAGCAGTTCTTC. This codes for CASSIGTSVNPYNEQFF.

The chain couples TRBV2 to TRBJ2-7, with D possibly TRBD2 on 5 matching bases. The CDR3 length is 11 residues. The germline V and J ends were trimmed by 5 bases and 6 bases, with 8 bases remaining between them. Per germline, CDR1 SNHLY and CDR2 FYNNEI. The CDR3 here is CASSSRGEQYF. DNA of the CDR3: TGTGCCAGCAGTAGTCGGGGCGAGCAGTACTTC.

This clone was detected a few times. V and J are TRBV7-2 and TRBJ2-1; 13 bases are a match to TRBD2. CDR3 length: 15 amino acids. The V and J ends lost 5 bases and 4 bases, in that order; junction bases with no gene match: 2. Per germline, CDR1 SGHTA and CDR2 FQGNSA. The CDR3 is CASSGLAGVYNEQFF. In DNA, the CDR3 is TGTGCCAGCAGCGGACTAGCGGGAGTATACAATGAGCAGTTCTTC.

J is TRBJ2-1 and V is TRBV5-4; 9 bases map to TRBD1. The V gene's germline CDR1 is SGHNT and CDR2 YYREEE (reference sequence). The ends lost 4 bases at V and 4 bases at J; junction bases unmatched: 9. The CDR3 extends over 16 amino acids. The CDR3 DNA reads TGTGCCAGCAGCCGCGGCGCCGGGACAGGGTACAATGAGCAGTTCTTC. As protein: CASSRGAGTGYNEQFF.

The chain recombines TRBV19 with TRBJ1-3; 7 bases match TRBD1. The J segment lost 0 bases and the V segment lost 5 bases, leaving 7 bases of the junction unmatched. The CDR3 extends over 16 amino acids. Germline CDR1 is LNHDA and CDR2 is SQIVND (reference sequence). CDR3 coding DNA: TGTGCCAGTAGTCCAAGACAGGGTTCCTCTGGAAACACCATATATTTT. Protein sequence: CASSPRQGSSGNTIYF.

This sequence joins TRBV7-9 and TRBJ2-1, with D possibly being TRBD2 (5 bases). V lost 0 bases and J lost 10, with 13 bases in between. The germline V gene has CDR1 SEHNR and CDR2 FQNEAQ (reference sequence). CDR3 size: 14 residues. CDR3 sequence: CASSLAGLAGEQFF. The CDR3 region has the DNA TGTGCCAGCAGCTTAGCAGGGTTGGCGGGCGAGCAGTTCTTC.

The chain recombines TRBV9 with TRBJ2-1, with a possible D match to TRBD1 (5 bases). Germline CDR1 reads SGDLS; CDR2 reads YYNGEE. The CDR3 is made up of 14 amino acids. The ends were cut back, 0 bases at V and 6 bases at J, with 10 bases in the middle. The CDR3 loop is CASSVGGTSNEQFF. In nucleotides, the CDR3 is TGTGCCAGCAGCGTAGGGGGCACAAGCAATGAGCAGTTCTTC.

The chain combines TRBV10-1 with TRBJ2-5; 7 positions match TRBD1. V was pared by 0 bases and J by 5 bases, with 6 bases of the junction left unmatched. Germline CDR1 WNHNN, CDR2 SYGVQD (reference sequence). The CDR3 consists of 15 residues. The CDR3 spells CASSESRQGPETQYF. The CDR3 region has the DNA TGCGCCAGCAGTGAGTCAAGACAGGGCCCGGAGACCCAGTACTTC.

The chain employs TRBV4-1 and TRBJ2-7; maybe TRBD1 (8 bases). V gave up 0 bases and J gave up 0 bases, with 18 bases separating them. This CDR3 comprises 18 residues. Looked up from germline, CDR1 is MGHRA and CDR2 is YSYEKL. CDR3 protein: CASSQEQGGYVTSYEQYF. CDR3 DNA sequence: TGCGCCAGCAGCCAAGAACAGGGGGGGTACGTTACCTCCTACGAGCAGTACTTC.

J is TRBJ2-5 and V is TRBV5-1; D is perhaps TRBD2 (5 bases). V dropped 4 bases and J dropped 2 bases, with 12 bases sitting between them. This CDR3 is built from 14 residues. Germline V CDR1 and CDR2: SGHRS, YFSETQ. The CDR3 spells CASSRGRGQETQYF. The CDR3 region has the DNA TGCGCCAGCAGCCGAGGTCGGGGACAAGAGACCCAGTACTTC. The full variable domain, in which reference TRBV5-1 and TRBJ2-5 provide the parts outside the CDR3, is KAGVTQTPRYLIKTRGQQVTLSCSPISGHRSVSWYQQTPGQGLQFLFEYFSETQRNKGNFPGRFSGRQFSNSRSEMNVSTLELGDSALYLCASSRGRGQETQYFGPGTRLLVL.

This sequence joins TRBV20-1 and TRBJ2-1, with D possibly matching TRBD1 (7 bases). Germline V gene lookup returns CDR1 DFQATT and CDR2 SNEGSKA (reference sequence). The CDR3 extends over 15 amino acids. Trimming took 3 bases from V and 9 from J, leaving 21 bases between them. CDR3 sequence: CSASLYSGDRAEQFF. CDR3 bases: TGCAGTGCTAGTTTGTATAGCGGAGACAGGGCTGAGCAGTTCTTC.

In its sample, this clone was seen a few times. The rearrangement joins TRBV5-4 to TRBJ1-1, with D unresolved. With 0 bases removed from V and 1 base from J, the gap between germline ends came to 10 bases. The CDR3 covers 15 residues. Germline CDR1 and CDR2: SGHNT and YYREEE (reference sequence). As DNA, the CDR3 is TGTGCCAGCAGCTTGGCGGGGTTCGGGAACACTGAAGCTTTCTTT. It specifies CASSLAGFGNTEAFF.

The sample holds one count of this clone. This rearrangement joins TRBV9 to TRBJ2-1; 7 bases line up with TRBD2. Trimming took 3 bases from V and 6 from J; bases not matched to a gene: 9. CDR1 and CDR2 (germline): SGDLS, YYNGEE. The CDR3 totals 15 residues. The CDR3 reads CASSEEGAGVNEQFF. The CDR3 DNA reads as TGTGCCAGCAGCGAAGAAGGGGCGGGGGTCAATGAGCAGTTCTTC.